The next 18 T cell receptor beta chains were all read from a single sample in a study of T cell repertoires in cytomegalovirus infection. TCRdb redid the calling of the reads with MiXCR, one entry per CDR3 protein. The sample has 650,000 to 850,000 distinct CDR3 sequences, roughly 29% seen once. For these receptors, no antigen is known. The input for sequencing was cultured CD8+ T cells from PBMCs, taken from culture after CMV antigen stimulation. The receptors stem from a human donor in good health (CMV status not recorded). Some clones in this sample may be carry-over from other donors' samples.

This chain joins TRBV24-1 and TRBJ1-1; 7 bases map to TRBD1. The CDR3 extends over 18 amino acids. Unmatched junction bases numbered 15, after V lost 2 bases and J lost 4 bases. Germline CDR1 KGHDR, CDR2 SFDVKD. Here the CDR3 reads CATSDSVSGGNPGTEAFF. The CDR3 DNA is TGTGCCACCAGTGATTCCGTCTCAGGGGGAAACCCAGGCACTGAAGCTTTCTTT.

This chain uses TRBV7-6 with TRBJ2-2, with 7 bases identical to TRBD2. Germline CDR1 and CDR2: SGHVS and FNYEAQ. J lost 2 bases, V lost 3 bases, and 6 bases had no gene match. This CDR3 region has 16 residues. The CDR3 loop reads CASSFFAGENTGELFF. In nucleotides, the CDR3 is TGTGCCAGCAGCTTCTTCGCGGGGGAAAACACCGGGGAGCTGTTTTTT. The full variable domain, its missing parts supplied by reference TRBV7-6 and TRBJ2-2, is GAGVSQSPRYKVTKRGQDVALRCDPISGHVSLYWYRQALGQGPEFLTYFNYEAQQDKSGLPNDRFSAERPEGSISTLTIQRTEQRDSAMYRCASSFFAGENTGELFFGEGSRLTVL.

The J gene is TRBJ1-2, the V gene TRBV2; D is uncertain. Per the germline V gene, CDR1 is SNHLY and CDR2 is FYNNEI. The CDR3 is made up of 13 amino acids. The ends were cut back, 2 bases at V and 1 base at J, with 5 bases in the middle. CDR3 nucleotide sequence: TGTGCCAGCAGTGAAATAATTAACTATGGCTACACCTTC. This translates into CASSEIINYGYTF.

This clonotype was seen many times. The genes are TRBV7-6 and TRBJ1-3; D is perhaps TRBD1 (5 bases). The CDR3 is 15 amino acids. V lost 5 bases, J lost 4 bases, and 15 bases lay in between. CDR1 is SGHVS and CDR2 is FNYEAQ in the germline V gene. CDR3 nucleotides: TGTGCCAGCAGCCTAGGAGGGGCCGAGGGAAACACCATATATTTT. This codes for CASSLGGAEGNTIYF. Drawing the rest from reference TRBV7-6 and TRBJ1-3, the complete variable domain is GAGVSQSPRYKVTKRGQDVALRCDPISGHVSLYWYRQALGQGPEFLTYFNYEAQQDKSGLPNDRFSAERPEGSISTLTIQRTEQRDSAMYRCASSLGGAEGNTIYFGEGSWLTVV.

About this clonotype itself: Mismatch with germline at one junction end may stem from a read error. This rearrangement joins TRBV7-6 to TRBJ2-1; 12 bases are shared with TRBD2. The CDR3 has 19 amino acids. Per the germline V gene, CDR1 is SGHVS and CDR2 is FNYEAQ. The CDR3 loop reads CASSQGTSGGFSSYNEQFF. The CDR3, as DNA: TGTGCTAGCAGCCAGGGCACTAGCGGGGGGTTTAGCTCCTACAATGAGCAGTTCTTC. The full variable domain, rest sourced from reference TRBV7-6 and TRBJ2-1, is GAGVSQSPRYKVTKRGQDVALRCDPISGHVSLYWYRQALGQGPEFLTYFNYEAQQDKSGLPNDRFSAERPEGSISTLTIQRTEQRDSAMYRCASSQGTSGGFSSYNEQFFGPGTRLTVL.

About this clonotype itself: Its ends do not fully match the called genes, so a read error is possible. The chain links TRBV4-1 to TRBJ2-1, with D unclear. Germline assignment: CDR1 MGHRA and CDR2 YSYEKL. There are 18 residues in the CDR3. The CDR3 loop reads CASSQDPPGLGSYNEQFF. The CDR3 DNA follows: TGTGCCAGCAGCCAAGATCCCCCCGGGCTGGGGTCCTACAATGAGCAGTTCTTC.

This clonotype was counted between two and nine times. This chain connects TRBV4-1 to TRBJ1-2; D perhaps matches TRBD1 (5 bases). CDR3 size: 13 residues. V lost 3 bases and J 6 bases, leaving 11 bases between the germline ends. Germline V CDR1 and CDR2: MGHRA, YSYEKL. The chain's CDR3 is CASSHDGGDGYTF. In DNA, the CDR3 is TGCGCCAGCAGCCACGATGGAGGGGATGGCTACACCTTC.

This clonotype has only a few counts. The chain couples TRBV28 to TRBJ2-5, with 9 bases matching TRBD1. With 8 bases clipped from V and 4 bases from J, the junction kept 5 bases outside the gene matches. In germline, CDR1 is MDHEN, CDR2 SYDVKM. This CDR3 region has 13 residues. In DNA, the CDR3 is TGTGCCAGCCAATCGGACAGGGGAGAGACCCAGTACTTC. Translating it yields CASQSDRGETQYF.

This clonotype was seen at least ten times. The gene calls are TRBV7-8 and TRBJ2-7; the D gene could be TRBD1 or TRBD2 (5 bases each). The V and J ends lost 0 bases and 3 bases respectively, with 6 bases between them. Germline V lookup: CDR1 SGHVS, CDR2 FQNEAQ. This CDR3 has 13 amino acids. This CDR3 is CASSLAGDYEQYF. In nucleotides, the CDR3 is TGTGCCAGCAGCTTAGCGGGGGACTACGAGCAGTACTTC.

V is TRBV6-5 and J is TRBJ1-4; possible D gene TRBD1, 5 bases. Trimming shortened V by 5 bases and J by 14 bases, and 18 bases separated the two germline ends. In germline, CDR1 is MNHEY, CDR2 SVGAGI. The CDR3 is 13 amino acids. This CDR3 reads CASSPRGTRGLFF. The CDR3, as DNA: TGTGCCAGCAGTCCCCGCGGGACCCGGGGGCTGTTTTTT.

The chain has TRBV4-3 and TRBJ2-5; 7 positions agree with TRBD1. The germline V gene has CDR1 LGHNA and CDR2 YSLEER. This CDR3 is built from 15 residues. Trimming at V came to 0 bases and at J to 5 bases, leaving 6 bases not matched to a gene. CDR3 nucleotides: TGCGCCAGCAGCCAAGAACAGGGGTTTGGGGAGACCCAGTACTTC. Amino acid sequence: CASSQEQGFGETQYF.

This chain links TRBV5-8 with TRBJ1-2, with no clear D. The germline V gene encodes CDR1 SGHTS and CDR2 YDEGEE. V lost 3 bases to trimming and J lost 4 bases, with 22 bases between them. CDR3 length: 17 residues. CDR3 coding DNA: TGTGCCAGCAGCTATTCCTCGGTTACTATGTCTACCTATGGCTACACCTTC. It codes for CASSYSSVTMSTYGYTF.

This clonotype showed up just a few times. The genes are TRBV25-1 and TRBJ2-3; perhaps TRBD2 as D (7 bases). CDR3 length equals 18 residues. Germline lookup yields CDR1 MGHDK and CDR2 SYGVNS. With 1 base removed from V and 2 bases from J, the gap between germline ends came to 19 bases. This chain's CDR3 is CASSEFAGATGSTDTQYF. CDR3 DNA sequence: TGTGCCAGCAGTGAATTTGCGGGGGCCACTGGGTCCACAGATACGCAGTATTTT.

This chain links TRBV27 with TRBJ1-1; TRBD1 is a possible D gene (6 bases). This CDR3 region has 18 residues. Germline assignment: CDR1 MNHEY and CDR2 SMNVEV (reference sequence). The ends were cut back, 6 bases at V and 0 bases at J, with 23 bases in the middle. CDR3 DNA: TGTGCCAGCAGATTCCTCAGGGGTTACCGCACCGTGAACACTGAAGCTTTCTTT. This encodes CASRFLRGYRTVNTEAFF.

This clonotype showed up many times. The chain employs TRBV5-6 and TRBJ2-1, with 8 bases that match TRBD1. Germline V gene data show CDR1 as SGHDT and CDR2 as YYEEEE. This CDR3 is built from 15 residues. After removal of 0 bases from V and 7 bases from J, the junction contained 6 bases not matched to a gene. CDR3 nucleotides: TGTGCCAGCAGCTTGGGCCGGACAGGGTGGAATGAGCAGTTCTTC. Residues: CASSLGRTGWNEQFF.

This sequence joins TRBV5-6 and TRBJ1-1; weak D call: TRBD1 (5 bases). This CDR3 contains 16 residues. Trimming stripped 3 bases from V and 2 bases from J, with 17 bases between. Germline values: CDR1 SGHDT, CDR2 YYEEEE. CDR3 sequence reads: CASSWGGSGFNTEAFF. DNA for the CDR3: TGTGCCAGCAGCTGGGGCGGTTCGGGATTCAACACTGAAGCTTTCTTT.

This chain connects TRBV6-2 or TRBV6-3 to TRBJ2-7, with 7 bases lining up with TRBD1. V lost 0 bases and J lost 4; bases outside the gene matches: 0. The CDR3 is made up of 13 amino acids. The germline gives CDR1 MNHEY, CDR2 SVGEGT. The CDR3 loop reads CASSYSTGYEQYV. The CDR3, as DNA: TGTGCCAGCAGTTACTCGACAGGGTACGAGCAGTACGTC.

The chain links TRBV7-6 to TRBJ2-1; a weak D match, TRBD1 (6 bases). CDR1 and CDR2 from the germline V gene are SGHVS and FNYEAQ. This CDR3 has 14 amino acids. V lost 0 bases to trimming and J lost 7 bases, with 10 bases between them. CDR3 residues: CASSLAWGLNEQFF. The CDR3 DNA reads TGTGCCAGCAGCTTAGCGTGGGGGCTGAATGAGCAGTTCTTC. The complete variable domain, with remaining parts taken from reference TRBV7-6 and TRBJ2-1, reads GAGVSQSPRYKVTKRGQDVALRCDPISGHVSLYWYRQALGQGPEFLTYFNYEAQQDKSGLPNDRFSAERPEGSISTLTIQRTEQRDSAMYRCASSLAWGLNEQFFGPGTRLTVL.